These 24 T cell receptor beta chains originate from one sample sequenced in a study of shared clonotypes between healthy human individuals. Only in-frame clones appear in the TCRdb table, and some are missing; sequencing was by immunoSEQ multiplex PCR. Here the sample spans roughly 2 million clones, roughly 96% being singletons. The sample taken for sequencing was naive CD4+ T cells sorted from blood. Subset indicated: CD45RA+ positively selected. The receptors come from a man between 18 and 29 years old in good health.

This clone was seen a single time. This chain joins TRBV11-2 and TRBJ2-7; 7 bases align to TRBD2. The V segment lost 0 bases and the J segment 3 bases; nucleotides outside the gene matches: 5. Looked up from germline, CDR1 is SGHAT and CDR2 is FQNNGV. The length of the CDR3 is 15 residues. The CDR3 DNA sequence: TGTGCCAGCAGCTTAGACGGGACTAAATTCTACGAGCAGTACTTC. Its translation is CASSLDGTKFYEQYF.

DNA of the CDR3: TGTGCCAGCAGCTTGGGCAGCCAATCCTACGAGCAGTACTTC. Its translation is CASSLGSQSYEQYF. The chain uses TRBV5-4 and TRBJ2-7; D remains unclear. The CDR3 length is 14 residues. The V end was cut by 0 bases, the J end by 1 base, with 8 bases between. From germline, CDR1 is SGHNT and CDR2 YYREEE (reference sequence).

This chain connects TRBV6-1 to TRBJ2-7; the D gene could be TRBD1 or TRBD2 (6 bases each). The CDR3 covers 15 residues. Trimming cost V 2 bases and J 1 base, with 12 bases left between them. Germline V gene lookup returns CDR1 MNHNS and CDR2 SASEGT. Here the CDR3 reads CASSEYGGRSYEQYF. CDR3 DNA sequence: TGTGCCAGCAGTGAATACGGGGGCAGGTCCTACGAGCAGTACTTC.

This clone was observed a single time. The rearrangement joins TRBV6-6 to TRBJ1-3, with TRBD1 identical over 8 bases. The CDR3 is 15 amino acids. Per germline, CDR1 MNHNY and CDR2 SVGAGI (reference sequence). Trimming took 5 bases from V and 2 from J; bases not matched to a gene: 5. The CDR3 coding sequence is TGTGCCAGCAGTAAGACGACAGGGGCTGGAAACACCATATATTTT. Protein product: CASSKTTGAGNTIYF.

The V gene is TRBV6-5, the J gene TRBJ2-7; no firm D call. CDR3 length equals 12 residues. Germline CDR1 and CDR2: MNHEY and SVGAGI. Trimming took off 4 bases at V and 2 bases at J, with 6 bases between the two ends. The CDR3 reads CASSSPPYEQYF. The CDR3 bases are TGTGCCAGCAGTTCCCCACCCTACGAGCAGTACTTC.

V usage is TRBV4-3 and J usage is TRBJ1-1; no clear D. The V and J ends lost 0 bases and 4 bases respectively, with 9 bases between them. Germline V gene lookup returns CDR1 LGHNA and CDR2 YSLEER. The CDR3 is 14 residues long. The CDR3 spells CASSQDRAATEAFF. DNA of the CDR3: TGCGCCAGCAGCCAAGATAGGGCGGCCACTGAAGCTTTCTTT.

The chain employs TRBV14 and TRBJ2-1; D tentatively fits TRBD1 or TRBD2 (6 bases each). Germline V gene data show CDR1 as SGHDN and CDR2 as FVKESK. V lost 5 bases and J lost 10, with 27 bases in between. This CDR3 is built from 17 residues. The CDR3 spells CASSTEVGGVYPREQFF. CDR3 in DNA: TGTGCCAGCAGCACAGAGGTCGGGGGCGTATATCCGCGGGAGCAGTTCTTC.

The gene calls are TRBV28 and TRBJ2-7; D may be TRBD1 (5 bases). Per the germline V gene, CDR1 is MDHEN and CDR2 is SYDVKM. Trimming pared 6 bases from V and 2 bases from J, leaving 11 bases between. This CDR3 contains 13 residues. The CDR3 loop reads CASRRDSPYEQYF. The CDR3 region has the DNA TGTGCCAGCAGGAGAGACAGTCCCTACGAGCAGTACTTC.

The chain has TRBV4-1 and TRBJ1-1; no clear D gene. The CDR3 consists of 14 residues. With 1 base removed from V and 1 base from J, the gap between germline ends came to 7 bases. Germline CDR1 is MGHRA and CDR2 is YSYEKL. Here the CDR3 DNA reads TGCGCCAGCAGCCAAGTATTGGAGAACACTGAAGCTTTCTTT. Residues: CASSQVLENTEAFF.

The chain carries TRBV27 and TRBJ1-2; 7 bases align to TRBD1. The CDR3 covers 13 residues. Trimming took 1 base from V and 7 from J; bases not matched to a gene: 3. Per germline, CDR1 MNHEY and CDR2 SMNVEV (reference sequence). The CDR3 protein is CASSLYRGTGYTF. The CDR3 bases are TGTGCCAGCAGTTTATACAGGGGAACTGGCTACACCTTC.

In regard to this clone: An end of the junction does not agree with germline; a read error may underlie this. This rearrangement joins TRBV20-1 to TRBJ1-4; 7 bases are a match to TRBD1. This CDR3 region has 10 residues. Per germline, CDR1 DFQATT and CDR2 SNEGSKA (reference sequence). CDR3 amino acids: CSASGTAFSF. In DNA form, the CDR3 reads TGCAGTGCTTCCGGGACAGCCTTTTCTTTT.

The V gene is TRBV28, the J gene TRBJ2-3; 7 nucleotides agree with TRBD1. V lost 4 bases to trimming and J lost 10 bases; unmatched junction nucleotides: 5. Per the germline V gene, CDR1 is MDHEN and CDR2 is SYDVKM. The CDR3 is 12 amino acids. CDR3 in amino acids: CASSSAQGAQYF. The CDR3 coding sequence is TGTGCCAGCAGTTCTGCCCAGGGGGCGCAGTATTTT.

This chain links TRBV5-1 with TRBJ1-1, with D hard to call. From germline, CDR1 is SGHRS and CDR2 YFSETQ. V was pared by 4 bases and J by 7 bases, with 14 bases between. CDR3 length equals 13 residues. The CDR3 nucleotides read TGCGCCAGCAGCCAGACTACCGTGGGTGAAGCTTTCTTT. Residues: CASSQTTVGEAFF.

The V and J genes are TRBV11-2 and TRBJ2-7, with unresolved D. CDR3 length equals 15 residues. The V gene's germline CDR1 is SGHAT and CDR2 FQNNGV. V lost 0 bases and J 3 bases, leaving 12 bases between the germline ends. CDR3 coding DNA: TGTGCCAGCAGCTTAGAATTCACCGGCAGCTACGAGCAGTACTTC. Its translation is CASSLEFTGSYEQYF.

The chain is built from TRBV6-4 and TRBJ2-3; the D gene is possibly TRBD2 (5 bases). Between the trimmed V and J ends, which lost 6 bases and 2 bases, there was a span of 12 bases. Per germline, CDR1 MRHNA and CDR2 SNTAGT. CDR3 length: 14 amino acids. This chain's CDR3 is CASSSGSLTDTQYF. The CDR3 DNA reads TGTGCCAGCAGCTCGGGATCCCTCACAGATACGCAGTATTTT.

The chain recombines TRBV11-2 with TRBJ2-7; 9 nucleotides agree with TRBD2. The CDR3 has 15 residues. Losses at the gene ends were 0 bases for V and 3 bases for J; bases not matched to a gene: 3. CDR1 SGHAT and CDR2 FQNNGV come from the germline V gene. CDR3 amino acids: CASSLDPSGIYEQYF. In DNA, the CDR3 is TGTGCCAGCAGCTTAGATCCTAGCGGGATCTACGAGCAGTACTTC.

This chain joins TRBV6-6 and TRBJ1-1, with 7 bases that match TRBD1. CDR1 and CDR2 from the germline V gene are MNHNY and SVGAGI (reference sequence). CDR3 length: 15 amino acids. With 2 bases clipped from V and 3 bases from J, the junction kept 6 bases outside the gene matches. In DNA form, the CDR3 reads TGTGCCAGCAGTTACCGGCCAGGGGGATACACTGAAGCTTTCTTT. Translating gives CASSYRPGGYTEAFF.

The chain links TRBV30 to TRBJ2-4, with unresolved D. The CDR3 is 13 residues long. Per germline, CDR1 GTSNPN and CDR2 SVGIG (reference sequence). Trimming took off 1 base at V and 4 bases at J, with 8 bases between the two ends. CDR3 bases: TGTGCCTGGAGTGACAAGAGTAAAAACATTCAGTACTTC. Translation: CAWSDKSKNIQYF.

The chain is built from TRBV6-1 and TRBJ2-3; 7 bases map to TRBD2. V shed 6 bases and J 2 bases; nucleotides not matched to a gene: 8. The CDR3 covers 15 residues. The germline CDR1 and CDR2 sequences are MNHNS and SASEGT. The CDR3 region is CASRGSGFYTDTQYF. The CDR3 DNA follows: TGTGCCAGCAGGGGTAGCGGGTTTTACACAGATACGCAGTATTTT.

This chain connects TRBV6-5 to TRBJ1-5; unclear D gene. Trimming stripped 6 bases from V and 0 bases from J, with 9 bases between. Germline CDR1 MNHEY, CDR2 SVGAGI. This CDR3 has 14 amino acids. The CDR3 reads CASSKTYSNQPQHF. In nucleotides, the CDR3 is TGTGCCAGCAGCAAAACTTATAGCAATCAGCCCCAGCATTTT.

As regards this clone: This same CDR3 is encoded by further DNA sequences in the sample. The chain joins TRBV6-5 to TRBJ2-4; 7 positions agree with TRBD2. The CDR3 contains 16 residues. The trim removed 0 bases at V and 0 bases at J, leaving 2 bases unmatched. Germline V gene sequence: CDR1 MNHEY, CDR2 SVGAGI. The DNA of the CDR3 is TGTGCCAGCAGTTACTCTAGCGGGTTAGCCAAAAACATTCAGTACTTC. Translation gives CASSYSSGLAKNIQYF.

The CDR3 sequence: CASSRGDRDDYGYTF. For the CDR3, the DNA is TGTGCCAGTAGTAGGGGGGACAGGGACGACTATGGCTACACCTTC. The chain recombines TRBV19 with TRBJ1-2; TRBD1 agrees at 9 bases. V shed 4 bases and J 3 bases; nucleotides not matched to a gene: 6. This CDR3 region has 15 residues. In germline, CDR1 is LNHDA, CDR2 SQIVND (reference sequence).

The chain is built from TRBV7-3 and TRBJ2-5; TRBD2 matches 10 bases. The CDR3 runs 17 residues. J was trimmed by 2 bases and V by 4 bases; bases with no gene match: 10. Germline V gene sequence: CDR1 SGHTA, CDR2 FQGTGA. The chain's CDR3 is CASSSTSGTRGQETQYF. In nucleotides, the CDR3 is TGTGCCAGCAGCTCCACTAGCGGGACACGGGGGCAAGAGACCCAGTACTTC. Based on the CDR3 plus reference TRBV7-3 and TRBJ2-5, the full variable domain is GAGVSQTPSNKVTEKGKYVELRCDPISGHTALYWYRQSLGQGPEFLIYFQGTGAADDSGLPNDRFFAVRPEGSVSTLKIQRTERGDSAVYLCASSSTSGTRGQETQYFGPGTRLLVL.

The V and J genes are TRBV21-1 and TRBJ1-3. TRBV21-1 is a pseudogene. The CDR3 spans 16 residues. Written as DNA, the CDR3 is TGTGCCAGCAGCATATACCCGGGACGCTCTGGAAACACCATATATTTT. It encodes CASSIYPGRSGNTIYF.